The rows below give T cell receptor beta chains drawn from one sample of a study of control samples from healthy donors and cancer patients. Sequenced by immunoSEQ multiplex PCR; TCRdb stores in-frame clones only, minus some. The sample records about 130,000 clones, 85% to 95% being singletons. The sample was PBMCs. The origin of the receptors is a man older than 75 with head and neck cancer. Each CDR3 is given with its conserved first and last residue. A D gene is named only where the DNA matches it firmly. Clone size is shown for a subset of rows, as once, few, many or a class of expanded clone.

abundance	v_gene	j_gene	d_gene	CDR3aa	CDR3nt
.	TRBV4-3	TRBJ2-3	.	CASSQVTGATDTQYF	TGCGCCAGCAGCCAAGTGACTGGGGCCACAGATACGCAGTATTTT
.	TRBV11-2	TRBJ1-1	TRBD1	CASSFPGQGAEAFF	TGTGCCAGCAGCTTCCCGGGACAGGGGGCTGAAGCTTTCTTT
.	TRBV5-1	TRBJ2-1	TRBD2	CASSLDLAGGEQFF	TGCGCCAGCAGCTTGGATCTAGCGGGGGGTGAGCAGTTCTTC
.	TRBV9	TRBJ2-1	.	CASSVMGVNGNEQFF	TGTGCCAGCAGCGTTATGGGAGTAAACGGAAATGAGCAGTTCTTC
.	TRBV2	TRBJ2-3	TRBD2	CASSEWLAGDTQYF	TGTGCCAGCAGTGAGTGGCTAGCGGGGGATACGCAGTATTTT
.	TRBV18	TRBJ1-2	.	CASSRDKMGGYGYTF	TGTGCCAGCTCCCGGGACAAGATGGGAGGCTATGGCTACACCTTC
.	TRBV7-6	TRBJ2-5	TRBD2	CASSLNLAGGQETQYF	TGTGCCAGCAGCTTAAATCTAGCGGGGGGGCAGGAGACCCAGTACTTC
once	TRBV3-1/TRBV3-2	TRBJ2-2	.	CASSQVEVQNTGELFF	TGTGCCAGCAGCCAAGTGGAGGTCCAGAACACCGGGGAGCTGTTTTTT
.	TRBV6-5	TRBJ2-2	TRBD1	CASKDRVNTGELFF	TGTGCCAGTAAGGACAGGGTGAACACCGGGGAGCTGTTTTTT
.	TRBV19	TRBJ1-2	TRBD1	CATSTGVYGYTF	TGTGCCACTTCGACAGGGGTCTATGGCTACACCTTC
.	TRBV28	TRBJ1-2	.	CASSLLGAGERGYTF	TGTGCCAGCAGTTTATTGGGGGCAGGGGAGCGCGGCTACACCTTC
.	TRBV18	TRBJ2-3	TRBD2	CASSGTSGGDTQYF	TGTGCCAGCTCCGGGACTAGCGGTGGAGATACGCAGTATTTT
once	TRBV5-1	TRBJ2-2	.	CASSLDGNTGELFF	TGCGCCAGCAGCTTGGACGGGAACACCGGGGAGCTGTTTTTT
.	TRBV4-1	TRBJ2-1	TRBD2	CASSQEWLAANLGYNEQFF	TGCGCCAGCAGCCAAGAATGGCTAGCGGCCAACCTGGGCTACAATGAGCAGTTCTTC
.	TRBV30	TRBJ2-1	TRBD2	CAWRASGSRGEQFF	TGTGCCTGGAGGGCTAGCGGGAGTCGGGGGGAGCAGTTCTTC
.	TRBV10-3	TRBJ1-2	TRBD1	CATWDSTFLYGYTF	TGTGCCACCTGGGACAGTACTTTTCTTTATGGCTACACCTTC
once	TRBV18	TRBJ1-5	.	CASSRLRNQPQHF	TGTGCCAGCTCCCGACTGCGCAATCAGCCCCAGCATTTT
.	TRBV6-1	TRBJ1-2	.	CASSEDGMGDTSYGYTF	TGTGCCAGCAGTGAAGACGGTATGGGGGACACTTCCTATGGCTACACCTTC
once	TRBV6-7	TRBJ1-6	.	CASSYGHLNNSPLHF	TGTGCCAGCAGTTACGGACACCTCAATAATTCACCCCTCCACTTT